This entry lists 14 T cell receptor beta chains sequenced from one sample in a study of Ad26.COV2.S vaccination and SARS-CoV-2 variants. The treatment is: roughly 18 received Ad26.COV2.S at low or high dose, single or two shots; roughly five received placebo; per-sample allocation not given. After the first vaccine or placebo injection, samples were drawn on day 63. Clones were sequenced by immunoSEQ multiplex PCR, and TCRdb holds only the in-frame ones, with some missing. The sample includes 360,000 or so clones, about 91% of them seen just once. The specimen was peripheral blood, collected in a trial of Ad26.COV2.S vaccine versus placebo. Receptor source: a person aged 18 to 65 who received the Ad26.COV2.S COVID-19 vaccine or a placebo.

This sequence joins TRBV10-1 and TRBJ1-2; TRBD1 matches 10 bases. The V and J ends lost 4 bases and 0 bases, in that order; junction bases with no gene match: 8. Germline V gives CDR1 WNHNN, CDR2 SYGVQD (reference sequence). This CDR3 spans 17 amino acids. The CDR3 sequence is CASSVDRGGQANYGYTF. The CDR3 DNA reads as TGCGCCAGCAGTGTGGACAGGGGGGGGCAAGCTAACTATGGCTACACCTTC.

V and J are TRBV15 and TRBJ2-1, with unresolved D. Trimming removed 4 bases from V and 4 bases from J, with 20 bases in between. Germline CDR1 reads LNHNV; CDR2 reads YYDKDF (reference sequence). This CDR3 is 17 amino acids long. This chain's CDR3 is CATSTYPLEPLYNEQFF. For the CDR3, the DNA is TGTGCCACCAGCACCTACCCCCTAGAACCCCTATACAATGAGCAGTTCTTC.

The chain links TRBV6-1 to TRBJ2-3; 11 positions agree with TRBD2. J gave up 5 bases and V 2 bases, and 6 bases lay outside the gene matches. Germline assignment: CDR1 MNHNS and CDR2 SASEGT. The CDR3 is 16 amino acids. Here the CDR3 reads CASSEYGLAGGDTQYF. The CDR3 nucleotides read TGTGCCAGCAGTGAATACGGACTAGCGGGCGGAGATACGCAGTATTTT.

This rearrangement joins TRBV3-1 (or the pseudogene TRBV3-2) to TRBJ1-2, with TRBD1 matching over 7 bases. The CDR3 is 13 amino acids. The junction had 11 bases not matched to a gene; V was cut back by 10 bases and J by 6 bases. Germline CDR1 is LGHDT and CDR2 is YNNKEL (reference sequence). CDR3 sequence (DNA): TGTGCCACCAGGGACAGACGAAGCCATGGCTACACCTTC. Its translation is CATRDRRSHGYTF.

The chain links TRBV9 to TRBJ2-7; 8 positions match TRBD2. From germline, CDR1 is SGDLS and CDR2 YYNGEE. There are 16 residues in the CDR3. Trimming at V came to 4 bases and at J to 1 base, leaving 10 bases not matched to a gene. The CDR3 reads CASSPARAGESYEQYF. The CDR3 DNA follows: TGTGCCAGCAGCCCAGCCCGAGCGGGGGAATCCTACGAGCAGTACTTC.

This clone was found a few times. The V gene is TRBV28, the J gene TRBJ1-2; 7 bases align to TRBD1. Germline-derived CDR1 and CDR2 are MDHEN and SYDVKM. V shed 6 bases and J 4 bases; nucleotides not matched to a gene: 5. The CDR3 consists of 13 residues. The CDR3 region is CASRPGQLYGYTF. CDR3 sequence (DNA): TGTGCCAGCAGACCGGGACAGCTCTATGGCTACACCTTC.

The chain combines TRBV28 with TRBJ2-7; D perhaps matches TRBD1 (5 bases). V lost 5 bases and J lost 4, with 15 bases in between. This CDR3 spans 14 amino acids. Germline CDR1 MDHEN, CDR2 SYDVKM. CDR3 sequence reads: CASSQGQGDYEQYF. CDR3 nucleotides: TGTGCCAGCAGTCAAGGCCAAGGGGATTACGAGCAGTACTTC.

The chain joins TRBV28 to TRBJ1-4; no reliable D call. The length of the CDR3 is 11 residues. Germline CDR1 is MDHEN and CDR2 is SYDVKM. The V and J ends lost 6 bases and 8 bases respectively, with 7 bases between them. The CDR3 sequence: CASRTEEKLFF. Written as DNA, the CDR3 is TGTGCCAGCAGGACGGAGGAAAAACTGTTTTTT.

With respect to this clone: In the same sample, other DNA sequences code for this CDR3. The chain carries TRBV5-1 and TRBJ1-1, with D possibly being TRBD1 (6 bases). Between the trimmed V and J ends, which lost 0 bases and 4 bases, there was a span of 7 bases. Germline-derived CDR1 and CDR2 are SGHRS and YFSETQ. The CDR3 spans 13 residues. CDR3 sequence reads: CASSLEGGTEAFF. CDR3 DNA: TGCGCCAGCAGCTTGGAAGGGGGCACTGAAGCTTTCTTT.

CDR3 DNA sequence: TGTGCCAGCAGCTTAGGACTAGCAGACCCTTCCAATGAGCAGTTCTTC. Encoded protein: CASSLGLADPSNEQFF. The J gene is TRBJ2-1, the V gene TRBV7-7; TRBD2 matches 7 bases. After removal of 1 base from V and 6 bases from J, the junction contained 9 bases not matched to a gene. Germline CDR1 and CDR2: SSHAT and FNYEAQ (reference sequence). The CDR3 length is 16 residues.

The genes are TRBV28 and TRBJ1-2; D gene ambiguous. V was trimmed by 3 bases and J by 2 bases, leaving 10 bases between them. The germline V gene has CDR1 MDHEN and CDR2 SYDVKM. This CDR3 comprises 14 residues. The CDR3 protein is CASSFLADNYGYTF. CDR3 DNA: TGTGCCAGCAGTTTTTTGGCGGACAACTATGGCTACACCTTC.

The gene calls are TRBV21-1 and TRBJ2-4; no check of the table's D call, TRBD2, against the DNA was made. TRBV21-1 is a pseudogene locus. This CDR3 contains 16 residues. As DNA, the CDR3 is TGTGCCAGCAGCGCGGGATCGGGGAACTACCGAAACATTCAGTACTTC. This sequence encodes CASSAGSGNYRNIQYF.

This clone was picked up one time. This chain uses TRBV18 with TRBJ2-5, with D possibly matching TRBD2 (6 bases). CDR1 is KGHSH, CDR2 LQKENI, per germline. V gave up 4 bases and J gave up 5 bases, with 17 bases separating them. This CDR3 has 15 amino acids. The DNA of the CDR3 is TGTGCCAGCTCACAAACCGCCGGGGGATGGGAGACCCAGTACTTC. Its protein is CASSQTAGGWETQYF.

Here the CDR3 reads CASRRQGARGTEAFF. CDR3 bases: TGTGCCAGCAGACGACAGGGGGCGCGTGGCACTGAAGCTTTCTTT. The chain links TRBV3-1 (or the pseudogene TRBV3-2) to TRBJ1-1, with 10 bases identical to TRBD1. Germline CDR1 reads LGHDT; CDR2 reads YNNKEL (reference sequence). This CDR3 has 15 amino acids. V was pared by 6 bases and J by 4 bases, with 8 bases of the junction left unmatched.